One sample yielded the 26 T cell receptor beta chains listed below, sequenced in a study of Graves' ophthalmopathy and Graves' hyperthyroidism. Beta-chain TCR CDR3 regions were amplified from RNA transcripts. After a first-round RT-PCR with HTBI primers, a second-round multiplex PCR was run. TCRdb itself ran the multiplex PCR reads through MiXCR, one entry per CDR3 protein. The table has hundreds of thousands of distinct CDR3 sequences, under 50% seen once. The sequenced sample was peripheral blood. These receptors were obtained from an adult man with Graves' ophthalmopathy.

About this clonotype itself: The junction does not match germline at one end; this may be a read error. The chain joins TRBV10-3 to TRBJ1-5, with D possibly being TRBD1 (6 bases). The CDR3 has 14 amino acids. Germline V gene data show CDR1 as ENHRY and CDR2 as SYGVKD. As DNA, the CDR3 is TGTGCCAGCAGTTACGGTCGGGGGGCGAAGCCCCAGCATTTT. Protein sequence: CASSYGRGAKPQHF.

This CDR3 is CASSSSGAGPYEQYF. The CDR3 DNA reads TGTGCCAGCAGCTCAAGCGGGGCAGGGCCCTACGAGCAGTACTTC. The rearrangement uses TRBV11-1 and TRBJ2-7; TRBD2 matches 7 bases. V was clipped by 4 bases and J by 2 bases; unmatched bases: 8. The CDR3 runs to 15 residues. The germline V gene encodes CDR1 SGHAT and CDR2 FQDESV (reference sequence). The full variable domain, rest sourced from reference TRBV11-1 and TRBJ2-7, is EAEVAQSPRYKITEKSQAVAFWCDPISGHATLYWYRQILGQGPELLVQFQDESVVDDSQLPKDRFSAERLKGVDSTLKIQPAELGDSAMYLCASSSSGAGPYEQYFGPGTRLTVT.

Many counts were recorded for this clonotype. The rearrangement links TRBV7-9 to TRBJ2-7; 13 bases agree with TRBD2. The V and J ends lost 4 bases and 2 bases, in that order; junction bases with no gene match: 5. The length of the CDR3 is 16 residues. Germline V CDR1 and CDR2: SEHNR, FQNEAQ (reference sequence). The CDR3 reads CASSSLLAGGPYEQYF. CDR3 nucleotides: TGTGCCAGCAGCTCCCTACTAGCGGGAGGGCCCTACGAGCAGTACTTC. The full variable domain, its missing parts supplied by reference TRBV7-9 and TRBJ2-7, is DTGVSQNPRHKITKRGQNVTFRCDPISEHNRLYWYRQTLGQGPEFLTYFQNEAQLEKSRLLSDRFSAERPKGSFSTLEIQRTEQGDSAMYLCASSSLLAGGPYEQYFGPGTRLTVT.

The gene calls are TRBV7-3 and TRBJ1-1; D ambiguous. From germline, CDR1 is SGHTA and CDR2 FQGTGA. This CDR3 comprises 15 residues. The V and J ends lost 6 bases and 0 bases respectively, with 14 bases between them. DNA for the CDR3: TGTGCCAGCAGACCCCGTGGAGTCGTGAACACTGAAGCTTTCTTT. It encodes CASRPRGVVNTEAFF.

The J gene is TRBJ2-7, the V gene TRBV11-3; 9 nucleotides align to TRBD2. This CDR3 is built from 13 residues. Germline V gene data show CDR1 as SGHNT and CDR2 as YENEEA. The V and J ends lost 0 bases and 9 bases, in that order; junction bases with no gene match: 3. The CDR3 region is CASSLEGGRGQYF. The CDR3 bases are TGTGCCAGCAGCTTAGAGGGCGGGAGGGGGCAGTACTTC.

At least ten counts were recorded for this clonotype. V usage is TRBV5-1 and J usage is TRBJ1-6, with TRBD1 identical over 8 bases. With V trimmed by 2 bases and J by 10 bases, 8 bases remained unmatched. There are 15 residues in the CDR3. From germline, CDR1 is SGHRS and CDR2 YFSETQ. The CDR3 spells CASSLLTGAASPLHF. The CDR3 coding sequence is TGCGCCAGCAGCTTATTGACAGGGGCGGCGTCACCCCTCCACTTT.

The sample holds many counts of this clonotype. This chain uses TRBV19 with TRBJ1-3, with D tentatively TRBD1 (5 bases). This CDR3 spans 14 amino acids. Germline V gene sequence: CDR1 LNHDA, CDR2 SQIVND (reference sequence). V lost 8 bases and J 0 bases, leaving 11 bases between the germline ends. The CDR3 region is CASRQFISGNTIYF. The CDR3 DNA reads TGTGCCAGTCGACAGTTTATCTCTGGAAACACCATATATTTT.

V is TRBV11-1 and J is TRBJ2-1; 10 nucleotides agree with TRBD2. With V trimmed by 8 bases and J by 7 bases, 14 bases remained unmatched. This CDR3 is 16 amino acids long. The germline gives CDR1 SGHAT, CDR2 FQDESV (reference sequence). CDR3 sequence reads: CASSPSDVTSGNEQFF. The CDR3 DNA is TGTGCCAGCTCGCCTTCGGACGTGACTAGCGGGAATGAGCAGTTCTTC.

Ten or more counts support this clonotype. This chain links TRBV11-3 with TRBJ2-5; D is ambiguous. V dropped 5 bases and J dropped 5 bases, with 21 bases sitting between them. CDR1 is SGHNT, CDR2 YENEEA, per germline. CDR3 length: 16 amino acids. The CDR3, as DNA: TGTGCCAGCAGCCCGAATCAGGCTTTAACGGACGAGACCCAGTACTTC. This codes for CASSPNQALTDETQYF. The full variable domain, rest sourced from reference TRBV11-3 and TRBJ2-5, is EAGVVQSPRYKIIEKKQPVAFWCNPISGHNTLYWYLQNLGQGPELLIRYENEEAVDDSQLPKDRFSAERLKGVDSTLKIQPAELGDSAVYLCASSPNQALTDETQYFGPGTRLLVL.

The V call is TRBV4-1, the J call TRBJ1-1; possible D gene TRBD1, 6 bases. The CDR3 covers 15 residues. Germline loops: CDR1 MGHRA, CDR2 YSYEKL. V shed 6 bases and J shed 2 bases, with 16 bases lying between them. The CDR3 coding sequence is TGCGCCAGCAGTACTCGACCGGGACACAACACTGAAGCTTTCTTT. Its translation: CASSTRPGHNTEAFF.

There are a few counts of this clonotype. The rearrangement links TRBV25-1 to TRBJ2-7; TRBD1 aligns across 9 bases. Germline assignment: CDR1 MGHDK and CDR2 SYGVNS. The CDR3 sequence is 15 residues long. Trimming took 8 bases from V and 5 from J; bases not matched to a gene: 13. The CDR3 DNA sequence: TGTGCCAGCTCACCCCCGGGACAGGGCGGTCACGAGCAGTACTTC. Its translation: CASSPPGQGGHEQYF.

For this clonotype: Because it lacks the conserved phenylalanine or tryptophan at the end, this CDR3 is likely a read error. It is unclear where the CDR3 begins or ends on the DNA, so no DNA is shown, and the CDR3 is as TCRdb lists it. The chain carries TRBV29-1 and TRBJ2-6; TRBD2 is the table's D call and was not checked against the DNA. Germline V gives CDR1 SQVTM, CDR2 ANQGSEA. The CDR3 numbers 10 amino acids, ends counted. The CDR3 spells CSVDIGARIQ.

V and J are TRBV6-5 and TRBJ1-5, with D possibly being TRBD1 (5 bases). CDR3 length: 16 residues. Trimming removed 5 bases from V and 8 bases from J, with 22 bases in between. The V gene's germline CDR1 is MNHEY and CDR2 SVGAGI. CDR3 loop: CASSPSGTKISEPQHF. The CDR3 DNA sequence: TGTGCCAGCAGTCCGTCCGGGACTAAGATTTCTGAGCCCCAGCATTTT.

The rearrangement links TRBV29-1 to TRBJ1-2; 10 nucleotides line up with TRBD1. V lost 4 bases and J lost 5; bases outside the gene matches: 7. The CDR3 runs to 14 residues. Germline loops: CDR1 SQVTM, CDR2 ANQGSEA. CDR3 loop: CSVVETGGKYGYTF. Written as DNA, the CDR3 is TGCAGCGTTGTAGAGACAGGGGGCAAGTATGGCTACACCTTC.

The chain has TRBV12-5 and TRBJ2-2; 9 bases line up with TRBD1. The germline CDR1 and CDR2 sequences are LGHNT and FRNRAP. V lost 5 bases, J lost 3 bases, and 7 bases stayed unmatched. This CDR3 region has 16 residues. CDR3 in DNA: TGTGCTAGTGGTCCGACAGGGGGAGTTCACACCGGGGAGCTGTTTTTT. Translation gives CASGPTGGVHTGELFF.

This chain uses TRBV11-2 with TRBJ2-7, with D hard to call. Trimming shortened V by 11 bases and J by 9 bases, and 17 bases separated the two germline ends. This CDR3 has 11 residues. Germline V gene data show CDR1 as SGHAT and CDR2 as FQNNGV. CDR3 region: CASQALGGQYF. In DNA, the CDR3 is TGTGCCTCCCAGGCACTGGGCGGGCAGTACTTC.

The rearrangement uses TRBV7-9 and TRBJ2-7; TRBD1 agrees at 12 bases. CDR3 length: 13 amino acids. V was pared by 5 bases and J by 9 bases, with 5 bases of the junction left unmatched. The germline CDR1 and CDR2 sequences are SEHNR and FQNEAQ (reference sequence). CDR3 DNA sequence: TGTGCCAGCAGCGGCCGGGACAGGGGGCGGCAGTACTTC. It is translated as CASSGRDRGRQYF. Together with reference TRBV7-9 and TRBJ2-7, the CDR3 gives the full variable domain: DTGVSQNPRHKITKRGQNVTFRCDPISEHNRLYWYRQTLGQGPEFLTYFQNEAQLEKSRLLSDRFSAERPKGSFSTLEIQRTEQGDSAMYLCASSGRDRGRQYFGPGTRLTVT.

The chain employs TRBV19 and TRBJ1-4, with D hard to call. The CDR3 runs 13 residues. V dropped 4 bases and J dropped 6 bases, with 9 bases sitting between them. Germline V gene data show CDR1 as LNHDA and CDR2 as SQIVND (reference sequence). This CDR3 is CASSTVGDEKLFF. The CDR3 DNA follows: TGTGCCAGTAGTACCGTAGGAGATGAAAAACTGTTTTTT.

This clonotype showed up many times. The rearrangement uses TRBV2 and TRBJ1-2; 7 bases map to TRBD1. The junction had 10 bases not matched to a gene; V was cut back by 7 bases and J by 8 bases. Germline CDR1 SNHLY, CDR2 FYNNEI. The length of the CDR3 is 13 residues. Written as DNA, the CDR3 is TGTGCCAGCATGCCCAGGGGGGCGGGGGGCTACACCTTC. Amino acids: CASMPRGAGGYTF.

This clonotype was counted at least ten times. The chain carries TRBV24-1 and TRBJ2-7, with D unclear. CDR1 is KGHDR and CDR2 is SFDVKD in the germline V gene. The CDR3 extends over 14 amino acids. V shed 2 bases and J shed 1 base, with 8 bases lying between them. CDR3 DNA: TGTGCCACCAGTGATTCCGACGTATCCTACGAGCAGTACTTC. It yields the protein CATSDSDVSYEQYF.

This chain connects TRBV7-3 to TRBJ2-7, with D perhaps given as TRBD1 or TRBD2 (5 bases each). Per the germline V gene, CDR1 is SGHTA and CDR2 is FQGTGA. Trimming removed 2 bases at V and 2 bases at J, with 13 bases between. The length of the CDR3 is 15 residues. The CDR3 DNA reads TGTGCCAGCAGCTTATCGGGACGAACCACCTACGAGCAGTACTTC. This codes for CASSLSGRTTYEQYF.

In the case of this clonotype: The missing conserved phenylalanine or tryptophan at the end of this CDR3 makes a read error likely. V usage is TRBV25-1 and J usage is TRBJ2-5; 7 nucleotides align to TRBD1. The V gene's germline CDR1 is MGHDK and CDR2 SYGVNS. This CDR3 region has 15 residues. For the CDR3, the DNA is TGTGCCAGCAGTGATCCCACAGGGGACAGAGAGGCCCAGTACATC. It codes for CASSDPTGDREAQYI.

As concerns this clonotype: Being one base from a much bigger clone, this may be a read error. The V and J genes are TRBV19 and TRBJ2-7; no reliable D call. V was shortened by 6 bases and J by 4 bases, with 16 bases between the two germline ends. Germline CDR1 reads LNHDA; CDR2 reads SQIVND (reference sequence). The CDR3 consists of 14 residues. The CDR3 loop reads CASSKELRQYEQYF. Here the CDR3 DNA reads TGTGCCAGTAGCAAGGAACTTCGACAATACGAGCAGTACTTC.

J is TRBJ2-6 and V is TRBV20-1, with TRBD2 matching 9 bases. The V segment lost 2 bases and the J segment 4 bases; nucleotides outside the gene matches: 9. Germline CDR1 and CDR2: DFQATT and SNEGSKA (reference sequence). The length of the CDR3 is 17 residues. CDR3 loop: CSARHFLAGWGANVLTF. CDR3 coding DNA: TGCAGTGCTAGACATTTCCTAGCGGGGTGGGGGGCCAACGTCCTGACTTTC.

The chain employs TRBV7-6 and TRBJ2-7; 7 nucleotides line up with TRBD1. From germline, CDR1 is SGHVS and CDR2 FNYEAQ. This CDR3 comprises 14 residues. V trimming: 3 bases; J trimming: 7 bases; junction bases outside the gene matches: 9. DNA for the CDR3: TGTGCCAGCAGCTTGACAGGGAACACCGGGGAGCAGTACTTC. Translating it yields CASSLTGNTGEQYF.

The genes are TRBV13 and TRBJ2-5; 7 bases are a match to TRBD1. The junction had 15 bases not matched to a gene; V was cut back by 6 bases and J by 2 bases. There are 17 residues in the CDR3. Germline CDR1 PRHDT, CDR2 FYEKMQ (reference sequence). The CDR3 DNA sequence: TGTGCCAGCAGTTCCTTCAGGGGGAGCTCGAGTCAAGAGACCCAGTACTTC. Translating gives CASSSFRGSSSQETQYF.